These 9 T cell receptor beta chains share one sample of origin, sequenced in a study of T cell responses to AZD1222 COVID-19 vaccine. Generated by immunoSEQ multiplex PCR, the TCRdb table keeps only in-frame clones and is missing some. The sample shows approximately 150,000 clones, about 89% of them seen only once. The starting material was peripheral blood, obtained 28 days after the second dose of the MenACWY control vaccine. These receptors all come from an adult who received the MenACWY meningococcal vaccine as a control.

The rearrangement uses TRBV5-5 and TRBJ2-7; D not certain. From germline, CDR1 is SGHKS and CDR2 YYEKEE (reference sequence). V was pared by 1 base and J by 3 bases, with 5 bases between. There are 12 residues in the CDR3. The CDR3 here is CASSLKNYEQYF. DNA for the CDR3: TGTGCCAGCAGCTTGAAGAACTACGAGCAGTACTTC.

J is TRBJ2-7 and V is TRBV28; 7 bases are a match to TRBD2. The trim removed 11 bases at V and 4 bases at J, leaving 11 bases unmatched. The CDR3 length is 13 residues. Germline V gene sequence: CDR1 MDHEN, CDR2 SYDVKM. CDR3 amino acids: CAEAGQGGYEQYF. In DNA form, the CDR3 reads TGTGCCGAGGCTGGCCAGGGAGGGTACGAGCAGTACTTC. Supplemented by reference TRBV28 and TRBJ2-7, the full variable domain reads DVKVTQSSRYLVKRTGEKVFLECVQDMDHENMFWYRQDPGLGLRLIYFSYDVKMKEKGDIPEGYSVSREKKERFSLILESASTNQTSMYLCAEAGQGGYEQYFGPGTRLTVT.

The chain is built from TRBV19 and TRBJ1-2, with D perhaps matching TRBD1 (5 bases). Trimming left V 3 bases short and J 8 bases short, with 19 bases between. Looked up from germline, CDR1 is LNHDA and CDR2 is SQIVND (reference sequence). The CDR3 sequence is 15 residues long. This CDR3 is CASSIGTSEEYGYTF. The CDR3, as DNA: TGTGCCAGTAGTATTGGGACCTCCGAGGAGTACGGCTACACCTTC. Looking up the rest from reference TRBV19 and TRBJ1-2 gives the full variable domain: DGGITQSPKYLFRKEGQNVTLSCEQNLNHDAMYWYRQDPGQGLRLIYYSQIVNDFQKGDIAEGYSVSREKKESFPLTVTSAQKNPTAFYLCASSIGTSEEYGYTFGSGTRLTVV.

This clone was seen a handful of times. The J gene is TRBJ2-2, the V gene TRBV7-3; TRBD1 might be the D (6 bases). CDR3 size: 15 residues. Germline V gene lookup returns CDR1 SGHTA and CDR2 FQGTGA. Trimming pared 6 bases from V and 5 bases from J, leaving 16 bases between. In nucleotides, the CDR3 is TGTGCCAGCAGTCCAGGTGGGGGCCGAACCGGGGAGCTGTTTTTT. Amino acid sequence: CASSPGGGRTGELFF.

The V call is TRBV6-2 or TRBV6-3, the J call TRBJ1-1; D gene unclear. The length of the CDR3 is 11 residues. CDR1 is MNHEY and CDR2 is SVGEGT in the germline V gene. Trimming left V 6 bases short and J 3 bases short, with 5 bases between. The CDR3, as DNA: TGTGCCAGCAGATACCACACTGAAGCTTTCTTT. It is translated as CASRYHTEAFF.

The chain couples TRBV19 to TRBJ1-4; a weak D match, TRBD1 (5 bases). Per the germline V gene, CDR1 is LNHDA and CDR2 is SQIVND (reference sequence). The ends were cut back, 4 bases at V and 1 base at J, with 7 bases in the middle. The CDR3 consists of 14 residues. The CDR3 spells CASSTGLTNEKLFF. CDR3 nucleotide sequence: TGTGCCAGTAGTACAGGGCTAACTAATGAAAAACTGTTTTTT.

The CDR3 here is CRGRSYEQYF. The CDR3, as DNA: TGCAGGGGCCGATCCTACGAGCAGTACTTC. This chain connects TRBV20-1 to TRBJ2-7; D ambiguous. This CDR3 is built from 10 residues. Germline lookup yields CDR1 DFQATT and CDR2 SNEGSKA (reference sequence).

The chain couples TRBV6-5 to TRBJ1-4; the match to TRBD1 covers 8 bases. The CDR3 contains 15 residues. With V trimmed by 4 bases and J by 0 bases, 1 base remained unmatched. The V gene's germline CDR1 is MNHEY and CDR2 SVGAGI. The CDR3 region is CASSSTGATNEKLFF. Written as DNA, the CDR3 is TGTGCCAGCAGTTCGACAGGGGCAACTAATGAAAAACTGTTTTTT.

The rearrangement joins TRBV19 to TRBJ2-1; tentatively, D is TRBD2 (6 bases). Per the germline V gene, CDR1 is LNHDA and CDR2 is SQIVND (reference sequence). Trimming removed 1 base from V and 9 bases from J, with 10 bases in between. The CDR3 covers 13 residues. CDR3 sequence reads: CASSIGRESEQFF. CDR3 sequence (DNA): TGTGCCAGTAGTATAGGGCGGGAAAGTGAGCAGTTCTTC.